These 19 T cell receptor beta chains share one sample of origin, sequenced in a study of cytomegalovirus exposure and HLA in healthy donors. The PCR made use of 60 Vbeta and 13 Jbeta primers. Produced via immunoSEQ multiplex PCR; TCRdb's table is partial and in-frame only. The specimen's table records approximately 76,000 clones. Sequencing was carried out using PBMCs. These receptor sequences come from a man aged 18-30 years in good health and CMV-seropositive.

The chain uses TRBV11-2 and TRBJ1-1; TRBD1 might be the D (6 bases). The CDR3 sequence is 14 residues long. V was cut by 0 bases and J by 7 bases, with 12 bases left in between. Germline values: CDR1 SGHAT, CDR2 FQNNGV. The CDR3: CASSLDLGQHEAFF. CDR3 nucleotides: TGTGCCAGCAGCTTAGATCTAGGACAGCATGAAGCTTTCTTT.

Here the CDR3 DNA reads TGTGCCAGTAGTATAAACCCGGGCACTGAAGCTTTCTTT. Amino acid sequence: CASSINPGTEAFF. The chain has TRBV19 and TRBJ1-1, with no clear D. The CDR3 is 13 amino acids. V was pared by 2 bases and J by 4 bases, with 8 bases between. CDR1 and CDR2 from the germline V gene are LNHDA and SQIVND (reference sequence). Using reference TRBV19 and TRBJ1-1 for the parts outside the CDR3, the full variable domain is DGGITQSPKYLFRKEGQNVTLSCEQNLNHDAMYWYRQDPGQGLRLIYYSQIVNDFQKGDIAEGYSVSREKKESFPLTVTSAQKNPTAFYLCASSINPGTEAFFGQGTRLTVV.

The chain joins TRBV13 to TRBJ2-5; 7 nucleotides match TRBD1. Per germline, CDR1 PRHDT and CDR2 FYEKMQ (reference sequence). Unmatched junction bases numbered 13, after V lost 4 bases and J lost 2 bases. This CDR3 has 17 amino acids. The CDR3 region has the DNA TGTGCCAGCAGCTCGAGCACTTACAGGGGTGGGCAAGAGACCCAGTACTTC. This sequence encodes CASSSSTYRGGQETQYF.

The chain couples TRBV9 to TRBJ2-1; D is unresolved. Trimming pared 3 bases from V and 6 bases from J, leaving 13 bases between. Germline CDR1 and CDR2: SGDLS and YYNGEE. The CDR3 loop spans 14 amino acids. This CDR3 is CASSGAGPVNEQFF. The CDR3 nucleotides are TGTGCCAGCAGCGGGGCTGGGCCCGTCAATGAGCAGTTCTTC.

This chain links TRBV5-4 with TRBJ1-2; TRBD1 agrees at 10 bases. After removal of 1 base from V and 8 bases from J, the junction contained 8 bases not matched to a gene. The germline V gene has CDR1 SGHNT and CDR2 YYREEE (reference sequence). The CDR3 runs 15 residues. The CDR3 sequence: CASSLRLGQGRGYTF. CDR3 sequence (DNA): TGTGCCAGCAGCTTGAGGTTGGGACAGGGGAGGGGCTACACCTTC.

V and J are TRBV6-6 and TRBJ2-7, with a tentative D call TRBD2 (6 bases). The CDR3 is made up of 12 amino acids. Trimming took 6 bases from V and 6 from J, leaving 12 bases between them. From germline, CDR1 is MNHNY and CDR2 SVGAGI (reference sequence). In DNA, the CDR3 is TGTGCCAGCAGCCAGGGACTTGGCGAGCAGTACTTC. As protein: CASSQGLGEQYF.

This chain links TRBV30 with TRBJ1-5, with 7 nucleotides matching TRBD1. The germline CDR1 and CDR2 sequences are GTSNPN and SVGIG (reference sequence). CDR3 length: 14 amino acids. Trimming took 0 bases from V and 4 from J; bases not matched to a gene: 3. CDR3 amino acids: CAWSVGQMNQPQHF. The CDR3 region has the DNA TGTGCCTGGAGTGTGGGACAGATGAATCAGCCCCAGCATTTT.

The gene calls are TRBV28 and TRBJ1-2; 7 positions match TRBD1. CDR1 MDHEN and CDR2 SYDVKM come from the germline V gene. V gave up 5 bases and J gave up 2 bases; unmatched junction bases: 5. The CDR3 loop spans 14 amino acids. The CDR3 DNA reads TGTGCCAGCAGTATATCGACAGGGAACTATGGCTACACCTTC. Its translation: CASSISTGNYGYTF.

The CDR3 nucleotides read TGTGCCAGCTCACCGCGCCTAGAACCTAACTACGAGCAGTACTTC. Its translation: CASSPRLEPNYEQYF. The J gene is TRBJ2-7, the V gene TRBV18; D unclear. The V and J ends lost 3 bases and 3 bases respectively, with 15 bases between them. CDR1 is KGHSH and CDR2 is LQKENI in the germline V gene. This CDR3 spans 15 amino acids.

This chain uses TRBV5-1 with TRBJ2-7, with TRBD1 matching over 12 bases. The J segment lost 8 bases and the V segment lost 1 base, leaving 7 bases of the junction unmatched. The CDR3 totals 15 residues. Germline loops: CDR1 SGHRS, CDR2 YFSETQ. The CDR3 coding sequence is TGCGCCAGCAGCTTGACTGGGACAGGGGGCTTTCAGCAGTACTTC. It yields the protein CASSLTGTGGFQQYF.

The chain links TRBV6-5 to TRBJ1-6; maybe TRBD1 (6 bases). The CDR3 contains 16 residues. CDR1 and CDR2 from the germline V gene are MNHEY and SVGAGI. Trimming shortened V by 2 bases and J by 0 bases, and 8 bases separated the two germline ends. The CDR3: CASSYRGSSYNSPLHF. The CDR3 DNA reads TGTGCCAGCAGTTACAGGGGGAGCTCCTATAATTCACCCCTCCACTTT.

The rearrangement links TRBV5-1 to TRBJ2-7, with 8 bases fitting TRBD1. Germline V gene data show CDR1 as SGHRS and CDR2 as YFSETQ. This CDR3 contains 15 residues. J was trimmed by 6 bases and V by 4 bases; bases with no gene match: 12. CDR3 protein: CASSPWGRGQGEQYF. As DNA, the CDR3 is TGCGCCAGCAGCCCCTGGGGCAGGGGGCAGGGCGAGCAGTACTTC.

The CDR3 protein is CASSFIPSASSYEQYF. In DNA, the CDR3 is TGTGCCAGCAGCTTCATTCCTAGCGCTAGCTCCTACGAGCAGTACTTC. The rearrangement joins TRBV5-4 to TRBJ2-7, with TRBD2 as a possible D gene (6 bases). The V end was cut by 2 bases, the J end by 0 bases, with 15 bases between. The CDR3 extends over 16 amino acids. Per the germline V gene, CDR1 is SGHNT and CDR2 is YYREEE (reference sequence). Complete variable domain (other parts from reference TRBV5-4 and TRBJ2-7): ETGVTQSPTHLIKTRGQQVTLRCSSQSGHNTVSWYQQALGQGPQFIFQYYREEENGRGNFPPRFSGLQFPNYSSELNVNALELDDSALYLCASSFIPSASSYEQYFGPGTRLTVT.

The J gene is TRBJ1-3, the V gene TRBV7-9; D unresolved. The V gene lost 1 base and the J gene lost 2 bases, with 12 bases spanning the gap. The CDR3 runs to 16 residues. CDR1 and CDR2 (germline): SEHNR, FQNEAQ (reference sequence). The CDR3 reads CASSLGTVGTGNTIYF. The CDR3 nucleotides read TGTGCCAGCAGCTTAGGGACGGTCGGGACTGGAAACACCATATATTTT.

The rearrangement uses TRBV6-5 and TRBJ2-7; possibly TRBD1 for D (6 bases). CDR1 and CDR2 from the germline V gene are MNHEY and SVGAGI. The CDR3 has 14 residues. Trimming stripped 1 base from V and 6 bases from J, with 13 bases between. The CDR3 is CASSYYRGQSEQYF. For the CDR3, the DNA is TGTGCCAGCAGTTACTACCGAGGACAGTCCGAGCAGTACTTC.

The chain has TRBV28 and TRBJ2-7; D remains ambiguous. Per germline, CDR1 MDHEN and CDR2 SYDVKM. There are 13 residues in the CDR3. The ends were cut back, 5 bases at V and 4 bases at J, with 12 bases in the middle. The CDR3 region is CASSPRVGYEQYF. CDR3 DNA sequence: TGTGCCAGCAGTCCTCGGGTCGGATACGAGCAGTACTTC.

The chain links TRBV30 to TRBJ1-5; unclear D gene. V was clipped by 1 base and J by 3 bases, with 10 bases between them. The CDR3 length is 14 residues. Germline V lookup: CDR1 GTSNPN, CDR2 SVGIG (reference sequence). The CDR3: CAWSATTPNQPQHF. The CDR3, as DNA: TGTGCCTGGAGTGCGACAACACCCAATCAGCCCCAGCATTTT.

This chain connects TRBV4-1 to TRBJ2-6; a weak D match, TRBD2 (7 bases). The V gene lost 3 bases and the J gene lost 0 bases, with 18 bases spanning the gap. The CDR3 is 19 amino acids. Germline V gene data show CDR1 as MGHRA and CDR2 as YSYEKL. The CDR3 spells CASSQGRGGLDSGANVLTF. CDR3 DNA sequence: TGCGCCAGCAGCCAGGGGAGGGGGGGCCTCGACTCTGGGGCCAACGTCCTGACTTTC.

J is TRBJ2-3 and V is TRBV30; D might be TRBD1 (5 bases). The V gene's germline CDR1 is GTSNPN and CDR2 SVGIG (reference sequence). CDR3 size: 14 residues. V was clipped by 1 base and J by 3 bases, with 11 bases between them. The CDR3 is CAWSEGLSTDTQYF. The CDR3, as DNA: TGTGCCTGGAGTGAGGGGTTAAGTACAGATACGCAGTATTTT. The complete variable domain, with remaining parts taken from reference TRBV30 and TRBJ2-3, reads SQTIHQWPATLVQPVGSPLSLECTVEGTSNPNLYWYRQAAGRGLQLLFYSVGIGQISSEVPQNLSASRPQDRQFILSSKKLLLSDSGFYLCAWSEGLSTDTQYFGPGTRLTVL.